The present T cell receptor beta chain was sequenced within a study of glioma-infiltrating T cells after dendritic cell vaccination. Clones were read by immunoSEQ multiplex PCR, and TCRdb kept only the in-frame ones, dropping some. In the table there are 90,000 to 140,000 clones, around 87% of which are singletons. Germline V CDR1 and CDR2: SGHDT, YYEEEE. The CDR3 is made up of 14 amino acids. J was trimmed by 6 bases and V by 5 bases; bases with no gene match: 9. The sample's time point: after dendritic cell vaccination, including at tumor progression/relapse. Only one count was recorded for this clone.

The sequence derives from a human donor with glioblastoma. Sequenced here: blood, sampled after dendritic cell vaccination. The chain employs TRBV5-6 and TRBJ1-1, with 8 bases fitting TRBD1. The CDR3 DNA reads TGTGCCAGCAGGTCGACAGGGGTAGAGGCTGAAGCTTTCTTT. This encodes CASRSTGVEAEAFF.